This is a list of T cell receptor beta chains from one sample in a study of radiotherapy plus CTLA-4 blockade in lung cancer. TCRdb keeps only in-frame clones here, not all; method: immunoSEQ multiplex PCR. Among about 59,000 clones listed, approximately 68% were seen once. The sequencing here drew on peripheral blood, taken from a patient treated with radiotherapy plus ipilimumab. These receptor sequences come from a human donor with non-small cell lung cancer whose response to radiotherapy plus ipilimumab could not be evaluated. CDR3s include the opening cysteine and the closing phenylalanine or tryptophan. The order of the fields is clone size, J gene, D gene, V gene, CDR3 protein, CDR3 DNA. A D gene is named only where the DNA matches it firmly. Size is stated for part of the rows, as once, few or many counts, or as a class when the clone is expanded.

>NA|TRBJ2-3|TRBD1|TRBV4-3
CASSQGQGRGDTQYF
TGCGCCAGCAGCCAAGGACAGGGGCGGGGAGATACGCAGTATTTT
>few|TRBJ2-1|TRBD2|TRBV11-2
CASSLSALAEFYAYNEQFF
TGTGCCAGCAGCTTGAGTGCACTAGCGGAATTCTACGCCTACAATGAGCAGTTCTTC
>NA|TRBJ2-3|TRBD2|TRBV7-3
CASSLKYLAGGVTDTQYF
TGTGCCAGCAGCTTAAAATACCTAGCGGGAGGTGTGACAGATACGCAGTATTTT
>few|TRBJ2-7|TRBD1|TRBV10-3
CAISESTGRGGYEQYF
TGTGCCATCAGTGAGTCGACAGGGAGAGGCGGTTACGAGCAGTACTTC
>few|TRBJ1-1|NA|TRBV7-2
CASSLGENTEAFF
TGTGCCAGCAGCTTAGGAGAGAACACTGAAGCTTTCTTT
>NA|TRBJ2-7|NA|TRBV20-1
CSGPVAYEQYF
TGCAGTGGTCCGGTCGCCTACGAGCAGTACTTC
>few|TRBJ1-2|NA|TRBV27
CASSFRQGHGYTF
TGTGCCAGCAGTTTCCGTCAGGGCCATGGCTACACCTTC
>NA|TRBJ1-4|TRBD1|TRBV6-1
CASSEGLGQGNEKLFF
TGTGCCAGCAGTGAAGGGTTGGGACAGGGTAATGAAAAACTGTTTTTT
>NA|TRBJ2-5|TRBD2|TRBV2
CASSGLAGVGETQYF
TGTGCCAGCAGTGGGCTAGCGGGAGTGGGGGAGACCCAGTACTTC
>NA|TRBJ2-7|NA|TRBV5-1
CASRTYGGDEQYF
TGCGCCAGCAGGACATATGGTGGCGACGAGCAGTACTTC
>NA|TRBJ2-5|TRBD1|TRBV2
CASIGDRQETQYF
TGTGCCAGCATAGGGGACAGGCAAGAGACCCAGTACTTC
>NA|TRBJ2-2|TRBD1|TRBV30
CAWSPGQGKTGELFF
TGTGCCTGGAGTCCGGGACAGGGAAAGACCGGGGAGCTGTTTTTT
>few|TRBJ2-7|NA|TRBV19
CASKLQHLDSYEQYF
TGTGCCAGCAAATTACAGCACCTCGACTCCTACGAGCAGTACTTC
>few|TRBJ1-2|NA|TRBV5-1
CASSLMTGPPLGGYTF
TGCGCCAGCAGCTTGATGACAGGTCCTCCCCTCGGGGGCTACACCTTC
>NA|TRBJ2-6|NA|TRBV5-6
CASSLYPVSGANVLTF
TGTGCCAGCAGCTTGTACCCAGTCTCTGGGGCCAACGTCCTGACTTTC
>few|TRBJ1-1|TRBD1|TRBV18
CASTSTGPHTEAFF
TGTGCCAGCACCTCGACAGGGCCCCACACTGAAGCTTTCTTT
>NA|TRBJ2-1|TRBD1|TRBV5-4
CASSSVYRGPTNEQFF
TGTGCCAGCAGCTCAGTTTACAGGGGTCCTACGAATGAGCAGTTCTTC
>NA|TRBJ2-7|TRBD1|TRBV5-6
CASSVASTGAYEQYF
TGTGCCAGCAGCGTAGCTTCAACAGGGGCCTACGAGCAGTACTTC
>NA|TRBJ2-7|NA|TRBV27
CASSFADSSYEQYF
TGTGCCAGCAGTTTCGCAGACAGTTCCTACGAGCAGTACTTC
>once|TRBJ2-7|TRBD1|TRBV18
CASSPTGFIDEQYF
TGTGCCAGCTCACCGACAGGGTTTATCGACGAGCAGTACTTC
>NA|TRBJ2-7|NA|TRBV7-2
CASSPQAVTYEQYF
TGTGCCAGCAGCCCCCAAGCGGTCACCTACGAGCAGTACTTC
>NA|TRBJ2-7|TRBD2|TRBV6-5
CASSPGRAIDEQYF
TGTGCCAGCTCCCCCGGGAGGGCCATTGACGAGCAGTACTTC
>NA|TRBJ2-7|TRBD1|TRBV7-2
CASSFPGTGNYEQYF
TGTGCCAGCAGCTTCCCCGGGACAGGGAATTACGAGCAGTACTTC
>NA|TRBJ1-2|NA|TRBV29-1
CSAEGVGYGYTF
TGCAGCGCCGAAGGGGTAGGTTATGGCTACACCTTC
>NA|TRBJ1-4|TRBD1|TRBV28
CASSFIASGTGREKLFF
TGTGCCAGCAGTTTCATCGCGTCGGGGACAGGGCGGGAAAAACTGTTTTTT
>NA|TRBJ1-5|NA|TRBV12-5
CASGLPGEVEDQPQHF
TGTGCTAGTGGTTTGCCGGGGGAGGTAGAAGATCAGCCCCAGCATTTT
>NA|TRBJ2-1|NA|TRBV5-1
CASSFSGTPSTDEQFF
TGCGCCAGCAGCTTCTCGGGGACTCCTTCAACCGATGAGCAGTTCTTC
>NA|TRBJ2-2|TRBD2|TRBV9
CASSSPSGGANTGELFF
TGTGCCAGCAGCTCCCCTAGCGGGGGCGCGAACACCGGGGAGCTGTTTTTT
>NA|TRBJ1-5|NA|TRBV27
CASSLGRGGEQPQHF
TGTGCCAGCAGTTTGGGCAGGGGAGGGGAACAGCCCCAGCATTTT
>NA|TRBJ2-1|TRBD1|TRBV5-1
CASSPMDRGLLDEQFF
TGCGCCAGCAGCCCGATGGACAGGGGTCTTTTGGATGAGCAGTTCTTC
>few|TRBJ1-2|NA|TRBV6-5
CASSYTEQGNYGYTF
TGTGCCAGCAGTTACACAGAACAGGGAAACTATGGCTACACCTTC
>NA|TRBJ1-5|TRBD1|TRBV19
CASSIRRDRDQPQHF
TGTGCCAGTAGTATCCGCCGGGACAGGGACCAGCCCCAGCATTTT
>NA|TRBJ2-7|NA|TRBV27
CASGLVGRVHEQYF
TGTGCCAGCGGATTGGTAGGCAGGGTGCACGAGCAGTACTTC
>NA|TRBJ2-3|NA|TRBV7-2
CASSSITDTQYF
TGTGCCAGCAGCTCTATCACAGATACGCAGTATTTT
>NA|TRBJ1-2|TRBD1|TRBV19
CASRGKRDRVWYGYTF
TGTGCCAGTAGAGGAAAGAGGGACAGGGTGTGGTATGGCTACACCTTC
>NA|TRBJ2-7|TRBD2|TRBV9
CASSSRYGLAGSEQYF
TGTGCCAGCAGCAGCCGCTATGGACTAGCGGGGAGCGAGCAGTACTTC
>NA|TRBJ2-7|TRBD2|TRBV5-4
CASSLASLAGAYEQYF
TGTGCCAGCAGCTTGGCGTCGCTAGCGGGAGCCTACGAGCAGTACTTC
>NA|TRBJ2-5|TRBD1|TRBV5-1
CASSLEDWGTDRQETQYF
TGCGCCAGCAGCTTGGAGGATTGGGGGACAGACCGACAAGAGACCCAGTACTTC
>NA|TRBJ1-2|NA|TRBV21-1
CASSKGGSLYGYTF
TGTGCCAGCAGCAAAGGAGGCAGTCTCTATGGCTACACCTTC
>NA|TRBJ1-1|TRBD1|TRBV10-3
CAISEPLDRGAEAFF
TGTGCCATCAGTGAGCCCTTGGACAGGGGGGCTGAAGCTTTCTTT
>NA|TRBJ2-7|TRBD2|TRBV4-2
CASSQEGLGLAGHYEQYF
TGTGCCAGCAGCCAAGAGGGGCTGGGACTAGCGGGTCACTACGAGCAGTACTTC
>NA|TRBJ2-3|TRBD2|TRBV5-4
CASSLAGGGTDTQYF
TGTGCCAGCAGCTTGGCTGGGGGGGGGACAGATACGCAGTATTTT
>few|TRBJ2-1|NA|TRBV30
CAWSPTPYNEQFF
TGTGCCTGGAGTCCCACTCCTTACAATGAGCAGTTCTTC
>NA|TRBJ1-2|NA|TRBV6-6
CASSYGRGSGYTF
TGTGCCAGCAGTTACGGCAGGGGAAGTGGCTACACCTTC
>NA|TRBJ1-5|NA|TRBV7-2
CASTFGGEPNQPQHF
TGTGCCAGCACCTTTGGCGGGGAACCTAATCAGCCCCAGCATTTT
>few|TRBJ1-5|NA|TRBV27
CASSLWGREDQPQHF
TGTGCCAGCAGTTTATGGGGCCGCGAGGATCAGCCCCAGCATTTT
>few|TRBJ2-7|TRBD1|TRBV4-2
CASSQGLGQAQGDEQYF
TGTGCCAGCAGCCAGGGGCTCGGACAGGCCCAGGGGGACGAGCAGTACTTC
>once|TRBJ1-1|NA|TRBV11-3
CASSSTGWAEAFF
TGTGCCAGCAGCTCGACAGGATGGGCTGAAGCTTTCTTT
>NA|TRBJ2-5|NA|TRBV7-2
CASSLARETQYF
TGTGCCAGTTCACTCGCGCGGGAGACCCAGTACTTC
>NA|TRBJ1-6|NA|TRBV28
CASSPGDRDNSPLHF
TGTGCCAGCAGCCCCGGGGATCGGGATAATTCACCCCTCCACTTT
>once|TRBJ2-2|TRBD1|TRBV7-2
CASSLGGTGWAGELFF
TGTGCCAGCAGCTTAGGCGGGACAGGGTGGGCCGGGGAGCTGTTTTTT
>NA|TRBJ2-7|NA|TRBV27
CASSFGLVGGIYKQYF
TGTGCCAGCAGTTTTGGATTGGTGGGAGGAATCTACAAGCAGTACTTC
>NA|TRBJ1-1|NA|TRBV7-9
CASSSFSGDTEAFF
TGTGCCAGCAGCTCTTTTTCGGGGGACACTGAAGCTTTCTTT